The entry below gives a single T cell receptor beta chain sequence along with its context. The data derive from a study of blood T cell repertoires in COVID-19. For the study at large: Samples representing acute and convalescent COVID-19 were sourced from the United States, Italy and Spain.

The ends were cut back, 4 bases at V and 1 base at J, with 16 bases in the middle. The CDR3 contains 16 residues. Germline assignment: CDR1 KGHSH and CDR2 LQKENI. Original processing notes: Estimation of nucleated cell counts relied on the amplification of reference gene primers. Generated by immunoSEQ multiplex PCR, the TCRdb table keeps only in-frame clones and is missing some. The V and J calls and clone size come from that table; D and trimming were worked out from the DNA. The repertoire consists of 140,000 to 150,000 clones, with over 70% occurring once and the leading ten covering roughly 1.5%.

The sequence was obtained from a woman aged 45-59 years with acute or convalescent COVID-19. The specimen sequenced was peripheral blood. The genes are TRBV18 and TRBJ1-1, with TRBD1 as a possible D gene (5 bases). The CDR3 is CASSLQEGNPNTEAFF. Here the CDR3 DNA reads TGTGCCAGCTCACTCCAGGAGGGGAACCCGAACACTGAAGCTTTCTTT.